This T cell receptor (beta chain) is from a study of blood T cell repertoires in COVID-19. CDR3 size: 16 residues. Germline CDR1 SGHRS, CDR2 YFSETQ. V dropped 3 bases and J dropped 0 bases, with 15 bases sitting between them. The protocol was immunoSEQ multiplex PCR, while the TCRdb copy is restricted to in-frame clones and leaves out a portion. The sample comprises about 210,000 clones, over 80% of which are singletons, and 7.8% rests with the top ten. The TCR sequence derives from a woman aged 55-70 years with COVID-19, enrolled during active disease. The genes are TRBV5-1 and TRBJ1-1, with D unresolved. The sample taken for sequencing was peripheral blood. The CDR3 nucleotides read TGCGCCAGCAGCTCTCACTCTGGGGAGGTGAACACTGAAGCTTTCTTT. This gives the protein CASSSHSGEVNTEAFF.